This T cell receptor beta chain was identified in a study of blood T cell repertoires in COVID-19. As for the study in general: PBMCs, B-cell-depleted T cells, or T cells were the source of the cDNA or gDNA that made up the material.

Trimming stripped 4 bases from V and 8 bases from J, with 9 bases between. There are 12 residues in the CDR3. Germline-derived CDR1 and CDR2 are SGHVS and FNYEAQ. In the original processing: Amplifying reference gene primers gave estimates of nucleated cell counts. Method: immunoSEQ multiplex PCR; TCRdb's copy keeps in-frame clones and lacks some. V and J calls and clone size are as listed in that table; D and trimming were resolved from the DNA. The sample includes 130,000 to 150,000 clones, approximately 92% of them seen just once. In its sample, this clone was seen once. The chain recombines TRBV7-6 with TRBJ2-1; no clear D gene. This clonotype originated in a woman aged 60-75 years with active COVID-19. Material: peripheral blood. The CDR3 is CASSSYADEQFF. The CDR3 DNA is TGTGCCAGCAGCTCCTACGCGGATGAGCAGTTCTTC.